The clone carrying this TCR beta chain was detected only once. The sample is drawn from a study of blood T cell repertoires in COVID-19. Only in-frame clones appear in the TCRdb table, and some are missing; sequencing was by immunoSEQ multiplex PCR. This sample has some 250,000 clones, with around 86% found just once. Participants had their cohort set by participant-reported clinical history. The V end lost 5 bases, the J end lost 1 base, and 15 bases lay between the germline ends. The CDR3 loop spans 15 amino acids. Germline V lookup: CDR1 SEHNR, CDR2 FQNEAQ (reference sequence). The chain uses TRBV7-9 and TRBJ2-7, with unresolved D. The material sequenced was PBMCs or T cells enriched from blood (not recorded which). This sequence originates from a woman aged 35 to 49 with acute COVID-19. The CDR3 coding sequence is TGTGCCAGCAGCCGCCTAGGAGAATGGTCCTACGAGCAGTACTTC. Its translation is CASSRLGEWSYEQYF.